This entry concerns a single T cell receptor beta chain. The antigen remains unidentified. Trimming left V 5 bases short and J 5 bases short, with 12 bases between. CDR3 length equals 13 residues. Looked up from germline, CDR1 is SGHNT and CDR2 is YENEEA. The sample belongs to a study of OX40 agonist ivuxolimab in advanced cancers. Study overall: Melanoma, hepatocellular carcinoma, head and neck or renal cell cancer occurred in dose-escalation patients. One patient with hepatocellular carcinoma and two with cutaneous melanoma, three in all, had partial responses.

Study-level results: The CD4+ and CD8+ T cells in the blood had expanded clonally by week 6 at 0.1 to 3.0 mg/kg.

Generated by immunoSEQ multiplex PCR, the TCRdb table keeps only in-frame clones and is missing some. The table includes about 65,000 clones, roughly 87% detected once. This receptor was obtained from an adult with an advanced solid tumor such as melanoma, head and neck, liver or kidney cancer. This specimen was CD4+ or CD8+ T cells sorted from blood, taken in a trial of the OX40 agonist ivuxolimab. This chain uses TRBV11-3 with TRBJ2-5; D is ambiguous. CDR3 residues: CASSPSPWETQYF. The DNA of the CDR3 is TGTGCCAGCAGCCCCTCCCCTTGGGAGACCCAGTACTTC.